The clone carrying this TCR beta chain was detected many times. The antigen remains undetermined. These data belong to a study of CD8 T cells in ankylosing spondylitis. Study-wide results and limits: There was a TCR beta motif, made of several highly homologous variants, that appeared characteristic of ankylosing spondylitis blood. CD8+ by phenotype, disease-linked clones were relatively rare in peripheral blood.

CDR3 length equals 12 residues. Trimming removed 4 bases at V and 7 bases at J, with 8 bases between. 5'-RACE, quantitative and with molecular barcodes, yielded the TCR beta libraries. TCRdb itself ran the 5' RACE reads through MiXCR, one entry per CDR3 protein. The data show roughly 120,000 distinct CDR3 sequences, 7% seen once. The source is a male donor with ankylosing spondylitis or in good health (not recorded which). Sequencing was performed on blood, either unsorted or a sorted T cell fraction (not recorded which). The chain couples TRBV12-3 or TRBV12-4 to TRBJ1-5; the D gene is possibly TRBD1 (6 bases). The CDR3 reads CASSSGGQPQHF. The CDR3 DNA sequence: TGTGCCAGCAGTTCCGGGGGCCAGCCCCAGCATTTT.